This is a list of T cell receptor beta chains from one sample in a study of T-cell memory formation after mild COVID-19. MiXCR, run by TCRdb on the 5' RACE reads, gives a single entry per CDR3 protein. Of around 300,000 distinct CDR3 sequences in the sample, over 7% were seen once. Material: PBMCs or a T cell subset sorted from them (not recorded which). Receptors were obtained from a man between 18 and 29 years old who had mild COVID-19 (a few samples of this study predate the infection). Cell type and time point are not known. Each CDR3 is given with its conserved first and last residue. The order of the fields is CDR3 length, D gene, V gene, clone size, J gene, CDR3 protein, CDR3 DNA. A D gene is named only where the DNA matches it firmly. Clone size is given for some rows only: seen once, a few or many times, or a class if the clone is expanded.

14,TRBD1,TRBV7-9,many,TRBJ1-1,CASSQQGSNTEAFF,TGTGCCAGCAGTCAACAGGGGAGTAACACTGAAGCTTTCTTT
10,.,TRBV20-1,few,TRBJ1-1,CSVHRTEAFF,TGCAGTGTCCACCGCACTGAAGCTTTCTTT
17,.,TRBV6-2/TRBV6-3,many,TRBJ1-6,CASSQFLASSYNSPLHF,TGTGCCAGCAGTCAATTTTTGGCGAGCTCCTATAATTCACCCCTCCACTTT
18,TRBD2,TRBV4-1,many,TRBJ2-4,CASSQGPSGGLAKNIQYF,TGCGCCAGCAGCCAAGGCCCCAGCGGGGGCCTAGCCAAAAACATTCAGTACTTC
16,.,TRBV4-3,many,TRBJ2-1,CASSQDFRAREDEQFF,TGCGCCAGCAGCCAAGATTTTAGGGCCCGTGAGGATGAGCAGTTCTTC
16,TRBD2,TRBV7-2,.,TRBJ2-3,CASSFVAGGRGDTQYF,TGTGCCAGCAGCTTTGTAGCGGGGGGGCGGGGAGATACGCAGTATTTT
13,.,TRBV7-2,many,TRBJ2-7,CASSLVGGGEQYF,TGTGCCAGCAGCTTAGTAGGAGGGGGCGAGCAGTACTTC
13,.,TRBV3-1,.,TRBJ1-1,CASSQERAGGAFF,TGTGCCAGCAGCCAAGAGCGGGCCGGGGGAGCTTTCTTT
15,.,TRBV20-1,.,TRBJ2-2,CSARDQGRGPGELFF,TGCAGTGCTAGAGATCAGGGCAGGGGACCCGGGGAGCTGTTTTTT
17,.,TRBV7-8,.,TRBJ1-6,CASSLVALGPNPSPLHF,TGTGCCAGCAGCTTAGTTGCTTTAGGCCCCAACCCTTCACCCCTCCACTTT
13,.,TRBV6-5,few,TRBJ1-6,CASSPGGRPPLHF,TGTGCCAGCAGCCCCGGCGGTCGGCCACCCCTCCACTTT
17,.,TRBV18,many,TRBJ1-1,CASSPITGGFMNTEAFF,TGTGCCAGCTCACCCATAACCGGGGGGTTCATGAACACTGAAGCTTTCTTT
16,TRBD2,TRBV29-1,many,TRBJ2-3,CSVSPASGGVADTQYF,TGCAGCGTTTCCCCTGCGAGCGGGGGTGTCGCAGATACGCAGTATTTT
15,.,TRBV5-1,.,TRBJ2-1,CASSLAASRYNEQFF,TGCGCCAGCAGCTTGGCGGCTAGTCGGTACAATGAGCAGTTCTTC
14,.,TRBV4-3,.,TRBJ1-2,CASSQDPLDYGYTF,TGCGCCAGCAGCCAAGATCCCTTAGACTATGGCTACACCTTC
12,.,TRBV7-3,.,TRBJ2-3,CASAPGSGPQYF,TGTGCCAGCGCCCCGGGGAGTGGGCCGCAGTATTTT
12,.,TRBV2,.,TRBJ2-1,CASRRTPLAQFF,TGTGCCAGCAGGAGGACCCCTTTGGCGCAGTTCTTC
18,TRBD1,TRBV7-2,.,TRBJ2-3,CASSRGVARDSHGDTQYF,TGTGCCAGCAGCCGTGGCGTCGCCCGGGACAGCCATGGGGATACGCAGTATTTT
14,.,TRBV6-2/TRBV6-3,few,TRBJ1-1,CASSRPPTNTEAFF,TGTGCCAGCAGTCGCCCTCCGACGAACACTGAAGCTTTCTTT
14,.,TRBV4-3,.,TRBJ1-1,CASSSRGGGDEAFF,TGCGCCAGCAGCTCCCGGGGCGGGGGCGATGAAGCTTTCTTT
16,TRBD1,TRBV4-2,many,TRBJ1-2,CASSVPGTVTNYGYTF,TGTGCCAGCAGCGTTCCCGGGACAGTAACTAACTATGGCTACACCTTC
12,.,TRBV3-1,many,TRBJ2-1,CASSQLGNEQFF,TGTGCCAGCAGCCAACTAGGCAATGAGCAGTTCTTC
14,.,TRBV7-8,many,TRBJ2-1,CASSLLWGYNEQFF,TGTGCCAGCAGCTTACTTTGGGGGTACAATGAGCAGTTCTTC
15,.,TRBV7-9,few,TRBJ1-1,CASSLGAIMNTEAFF,TGTGCCAGCAGCCTAGGGGCAATCATGAACACTGAAGCTTTCTTT
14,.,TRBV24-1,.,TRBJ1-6,CATTGDFENSPLHF,TGTGCCACCACGGGGGACTTCGAGAATTCACCCCTCCACTTT
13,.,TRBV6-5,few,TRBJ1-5,CASSSGLYQPQHF,TGTGCCAGCAGCTCGGGACTTTATCAGCCCCAGCATTTT
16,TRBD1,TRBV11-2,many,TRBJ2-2,CASSLKTGVNTGELFF,TGTGCCAGCAGCTTAAAGACAGGGGTGAACACCGGGGAGCTGTTTTTT
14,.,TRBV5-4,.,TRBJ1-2,CASSYDTGLHGYTF,TGTGCCAGCAGCTACGATACAGGGCTTCATGGCTACACCTTC
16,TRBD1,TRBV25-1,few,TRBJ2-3,CASSENRDRVADTQYF,TGTGCCAGCAGTGAAAACCGGGACAGGGTGGCAGATACGCAGTATTTT
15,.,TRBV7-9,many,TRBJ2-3,CASSLDFGETDTQYF,TGTGCCAGCAGCTTAGACTTTGGCGAAACAGATACGCAGTATTTT
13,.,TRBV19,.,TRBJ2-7,CASSYRDTYEQYF,TGTGCCAGTAGTTACCGGGACACCTACGAGCAGTACTTC
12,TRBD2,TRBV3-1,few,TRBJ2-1,CASSQERGFQFF,TGTGCCAGCAGCCAAGAGCGGGGGTTTCAGTTCTTC
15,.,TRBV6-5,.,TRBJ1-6,CASSWEVGRNSPLHF,TGTGCCAGCAGCTGGGAGGTGGGGAGGAATTCACCCCTCCACTTT
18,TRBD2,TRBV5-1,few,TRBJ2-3,CASSSLTSGGSRTDTQYF,TGCGCCAGCAGCTCCTTGACTAGCGGGGGGTCTCGCACAGATACGCAGTATTTT
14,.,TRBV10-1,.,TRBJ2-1,CASSLGKGSNEQFF,TGCGCCAGCAGCCTGGGGAAGGGATCCAATGAGCAGTTCTTC
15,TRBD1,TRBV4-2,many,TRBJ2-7,CASSQDPGQTYEQYF,TGTGCCAGCAGCCAAGATCCGGGACAGACCTACGAGCAGTACTTC
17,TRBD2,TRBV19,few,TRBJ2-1,CASSIIAGGPIRNEQFF,TGTGCCAGTAGTATCATCGCGGGGGGGCCAATCAGGAATGAGCAGTTCTTC
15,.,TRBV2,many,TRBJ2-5,CASRASTSGQETQYF,TGTGCCAGCAGAGCATCTACGAGCGGGCAAGAGACCCAGTACTTC
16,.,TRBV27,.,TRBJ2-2,CAITGTRDAMTGELFF,TGTGCCATCACCGGGACAAGGGACGCGATGACCGGGGAGCTGTTTTTT
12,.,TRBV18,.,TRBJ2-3,CASSPPIDTQYF,TGTGCCAGCTCACCACCGATAGATACGCAGTATTTT
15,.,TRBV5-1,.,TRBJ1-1,CASSYPSRAGTEAFF,TGCGCCAGCAGCTACCCGTCCAGGGCGGGCACTGAAGCTTTCTTT
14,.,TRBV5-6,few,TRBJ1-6,CASSPLPWNSPLHF,TGTGCCAGCAGCCCCCTACCCTGGAATTCACCCCTCCACTTT
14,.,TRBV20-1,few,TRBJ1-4,CSAPHPGSSEKLFF,TGCAGTGCCCCCCACCCAGGGTCGAGTGAAAAACTGTTTTTT
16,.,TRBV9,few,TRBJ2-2,CASSVAQRVIGEELFF,TGTGCCAGCAGCGTAGCGCAAAGGGTGATTGGCGAGGAGCTGTTTTTT
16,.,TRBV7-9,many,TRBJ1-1,CASSLSGGSGGTEAFF,TGTGCCAGCAGCTTAAGTGGAGGCAGCGGGGGAACTGAAGCTTTCTTT
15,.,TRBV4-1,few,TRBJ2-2,CASSPRTEVAGELFF,TGCGCCAGCAGCCCGAGGACAGAAGTAGCCGGGGAGCTGTTTTTT
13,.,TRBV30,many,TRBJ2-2,CASPTGNTGELFF,TGTGCCTCCCCGACAGGGAACACCGGGGAGCTGTTTTTT
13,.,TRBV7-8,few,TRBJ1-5,CASSKYSNQPQHF,TGTGCCAGCAGCAAATATAGCAATCAGCCCCAGCATTTT
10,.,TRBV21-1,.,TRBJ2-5,CASYLDTQYF,TGTGCCAGCTACCTAGACACCCAGTACTTC
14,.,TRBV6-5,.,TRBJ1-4,CASRGVATNEKLFF,TGTGCCAGCCGGGGGGTGGCAACTAATGAAAAACTGTTTTTT
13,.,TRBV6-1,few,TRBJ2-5,CASRVGLQETQYF,TGTGCCAGCAGGGTGGGTCTCCAAGAGACCCAGTACTTC